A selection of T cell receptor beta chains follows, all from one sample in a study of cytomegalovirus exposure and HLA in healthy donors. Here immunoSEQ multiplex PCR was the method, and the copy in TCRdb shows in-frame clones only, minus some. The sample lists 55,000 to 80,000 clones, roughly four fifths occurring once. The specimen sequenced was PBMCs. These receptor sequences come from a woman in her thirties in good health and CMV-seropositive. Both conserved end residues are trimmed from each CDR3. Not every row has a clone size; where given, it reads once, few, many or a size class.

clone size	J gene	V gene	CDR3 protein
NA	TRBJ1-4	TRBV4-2	ASSLSSGTNEKLF
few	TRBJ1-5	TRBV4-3	ASSQEPLAGGYQPQH
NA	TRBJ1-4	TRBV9	ASARRGGEKLF
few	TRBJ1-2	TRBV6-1	ASSEWAGGNYGYT
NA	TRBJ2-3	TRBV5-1	ASSLGLSPDTQY
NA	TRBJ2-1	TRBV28	ASSLLGLAGVNEQF
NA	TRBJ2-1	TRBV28	ASSPLGRADNEQF
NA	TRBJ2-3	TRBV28	ASSPTGEVTDTQY
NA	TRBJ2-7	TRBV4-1	ASSQVTSSYEQY
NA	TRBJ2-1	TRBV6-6	ASSYIAGGHNEQF
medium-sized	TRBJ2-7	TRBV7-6	ASSSSGPSYEQY
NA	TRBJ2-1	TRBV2	ASTDAGGSYNEQF
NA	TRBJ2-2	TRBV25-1	ASSEVGGRAGELF
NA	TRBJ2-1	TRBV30	AWSTGVPYNEQF
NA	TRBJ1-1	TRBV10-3	AIGGRAEAF
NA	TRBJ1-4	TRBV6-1	ASSEGVQGIEKLF
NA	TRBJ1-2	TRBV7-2	ASSTIQVYGYT
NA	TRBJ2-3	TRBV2	ASSGQGSIGTQY
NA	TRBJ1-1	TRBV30	AKGAVNTEAF
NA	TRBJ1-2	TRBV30	AWTLGQGANYGYT
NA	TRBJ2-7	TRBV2	ASSWPRGPYEQY
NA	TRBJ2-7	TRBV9	ASSVASGVRIGEQY
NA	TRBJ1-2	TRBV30	AWSWASWDGYT
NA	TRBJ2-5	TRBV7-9	ASSLAAPGIETQY
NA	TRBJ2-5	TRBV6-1	ASTLAGFETQY
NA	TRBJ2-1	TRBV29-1	SAGGRSSYNEQF
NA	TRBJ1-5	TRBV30	AWSPGGYQPQH
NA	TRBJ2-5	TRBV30	AWSEGLAVETQY
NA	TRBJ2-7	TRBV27	ASSSGTFYEQY
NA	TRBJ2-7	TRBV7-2	ASSLRTSNYEQY
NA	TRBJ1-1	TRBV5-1	ASSLGQTTAEAF
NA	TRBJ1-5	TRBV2	ASSPGTGPRAQPQH
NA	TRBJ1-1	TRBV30	AWRGHQEAF
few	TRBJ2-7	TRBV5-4	ASSIGQGTYEQY
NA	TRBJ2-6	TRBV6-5	ASSSTGLSGANVLT
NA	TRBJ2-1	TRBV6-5	ASSYETGGSYNEQF
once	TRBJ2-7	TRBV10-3	AISDTGSGYEQY
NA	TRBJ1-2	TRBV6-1	ASSEAGQDYGYT
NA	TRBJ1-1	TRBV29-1	SVEEKLRTEAF
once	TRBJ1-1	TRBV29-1	SVSTALNTEAF
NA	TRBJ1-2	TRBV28	ASSPLDRYYGYT
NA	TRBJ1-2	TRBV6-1	ASIKDRGRIGYT
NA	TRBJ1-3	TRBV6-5	ASSYSVRENTIY
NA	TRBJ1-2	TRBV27	ASSLRSGGGYT
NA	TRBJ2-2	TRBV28	ASSLDRRLTGELF
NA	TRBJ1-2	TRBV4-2	ASSSRTGDGYGYT
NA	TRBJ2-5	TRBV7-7	ASSSLTKKETQY
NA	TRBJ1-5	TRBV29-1	SVGVGQGGQPQH
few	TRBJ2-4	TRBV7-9	ASKGDLRDTPLEQ
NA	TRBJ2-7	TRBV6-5	ASSGHGGPYERY
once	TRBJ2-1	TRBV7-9	ASSDSGRIDEQF
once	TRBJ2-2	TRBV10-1	ASSEEPQGSGELF
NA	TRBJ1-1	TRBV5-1	ASSLRHRDPEAF
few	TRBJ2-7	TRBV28	ASSYGISSYEQY
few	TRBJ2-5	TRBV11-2	ASSLDPYGTQY
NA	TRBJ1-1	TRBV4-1	ASSLTTGSNTEAF
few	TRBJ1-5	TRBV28	ATQSGGYQPQH
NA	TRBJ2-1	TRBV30	AWNRGTSGVSSYNEQF
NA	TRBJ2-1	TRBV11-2	ASSLEAGTYNEQF
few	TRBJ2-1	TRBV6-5	ASFRGFGEQF